This is a list of T cell receptor beta chains from one sample in a study of blood T cell repertoires in COVID-19. Method: immunoSEQ multiplex PCR; TCRdb's copy keeps in-frame clones and lacks some. The sample lists 250,000 to 300,000 clones; approximately 88% were seen once. Material for sequencing was peripheral blood. All receptors come from a woman in her 30s with acute or convalescent COVID-19. The CDR3 runs from the conserved cysteine through the conserved F or W. Each record gives: D gene, J gene, clone size, V gene, CDR3 protein, CDR3 DNA. The D gene is left open where the match is weak. Some rows have no size entry. The others give once, few or many, or a class for an expanded clone.

d_gene: TRBD2; j_gene: TRBJ2-1; abundance: .; v_gene: TRBV2; CDR3aa: CASNSGLAGFSYNEQFF; CDR3nt: TGTGCCAGCAACTCAGGACTAGCGGGTTTCTCCTACAATGAGCAGTTCTTC
d_gene: TRBD1; j_gene: TRBJ1-1; abundance: .; v_gene: TRBV18; CDR3aa: CASSDRVVLNTEAFF; CDR3nt: TGTGCCAGCTCGGACAGGGTTGTCCTGAACACTGAAGCTTTCTTT
d_gene: TRBD1; j_gene: TRBJ1-6; abundance: few; v_gene: TRBV18; CDR3aa: CASSPPDRWSSPLHF; CDR3nt: TGTGCCAGCTCACCACCGGACAGGTGGAGTTCACCCCTCCACTTT
d_gene: .; j_gene: TRBJ1-2; abundance: .; v_gene: TRBV19; CDR3aa: CASSIGGGSVYGYTF; CDR3nt: TGTGCCAGTAGTATAGGTGGAGGGAGCGTCTATGGCTACACCTTC
d_gene: .; j_gene: TRBJ2-7; abundance: .; v_gene: TRBV3-1/TRBV3-2; CDR3aa: CASSQALYEQYF; CDR3nt: TGTGCCAGCAGCCAAGCCCTCTACGAGCAGTACTTC
d_gene: TRBD1; j_gene: TRBJ1-1; abundance: .; v_gene: TRBV5-1; CDR3aa: CASSSGQGWSEAFF; CDR3nt: TGCGCCAGCAGCTCCGGACAGGGTTGGTCTGAAGCTTTCTTT
d_gene: .; j_gene: TRBJ2-1; abundance: .; v_gene: TRBV19; CDR3aa: CASSIELAYNEQFF; CDR3nt: TGTGCCAGTAGTATCGAACTAGCCTACAATGAGCAGTTCTTC
d_gene: .; j_gene: TRBJ2-1; abundance: .; v_gene: TRBV13; CDR3aa: CAAGLTYNEQFF; CDR3nt: TGTGCTGCGGGGCTTACCTACAATGAGCAGTTCTTC
d_gene: .; j_gene: TRBJ1-2; abundance: .; v_gene: TRBV5-6; CDR3aa: CASSLYDRTNYGYTF; CDR3nt: TGTGCCAGCAGCTTGTATGACAGAACTAACTATGGCTACACCTTC
d_gene: .; j_gene: TRBJ2-2; abundance: few; v_gene: TRBV6-2/TRBV6-3; CDR3aa: CASSYLGGTGELFF; CDR3nt: TGTGCCAGCAGTTATCTCGGGGGCACCGGGGAGCTGTTTTTT
d_gene: TRBD2; j_gene: TRBJ2-1; abundance: .; v_gene: TRBV2; CDR3aa: CASSEARSGGSYSEQFF; CDR3nt: TGTGCCAGCAGTGAAGCGCGGTCGGGAGGGTCGTACAGTGAGCAGTTCTTC
d_gene: .; j_gene: TRBJ1-2; abundance: .; v_gene: TRBV21-1; CDR3aa: CASSELDREDYGYTF; CDR3nt: TGTGCCAGCAGTGAATTGGACAGGGAAGACTATGGCTACACCTTC
d_gene: TRBD2; j_gene: TRBJ2-1; abundance: .; v_gene: TRBV4-3; CDR3aa: CASSQGLAGGYNEQFF; CDR3nt: TGCGCCAGCAGCCAGGGACTAGCGGGAGGGTACAATGAGCAGTTCTTC
d_gene: TRBD1; j_gene: TRBJ1-1; abundance: .; v_gene: TRBV6-5; CDR3aa: CASNFAQGVTEAFF; CDR3nt: TGTGCCAGCAACTTCGCGCAGGGGGTGACTGAAGCTTTCTTT
d_gene: .; j_gene: TRBJ2-1; abundance: .; v_gene: TRBV12-3/TRBV12-4; CDR3aa: CASNRDYNEQFF; CDR3nt: TGTGCCAGCAACCGTGACTATAATGAGCAGTTCTTC
d_gene: TRBD2; j_gene: TRBJ2-1; abundance: .; v_gene: TRBV5-1; CDR3aa: CASSSPTSGRANEQFF; CDR3nt: TGCGCCAGCAGCTCACCCACTAGCGGGAGGGCCAATGAGCAGTTCTTC
d_gene: TRBD2; j_gene: TRBJ2-1; abundance: .; v_gene: TRBV10-1; CDR3aa: CASSESVTSGIANEQFF; CDR3nt: TGCGCCAGCAGTGAGTCCGTGACTAGCGGGATAGCGAATGAGCAGTTCTTC
d_gene: .; j_gene: TRBJ2-7; abundance: .; v_gene: TRBV10-3; CDR3aa: CAIWEGGFTYEQYF; CDR3nt: TGTGCCATCTGGGAAGGGGGTTTCACCTACGAGCAGTACTTC
d_gene: TRBD2; j_gene: TRBJ2-3; abundance: .; v_gene: TRBV7-2; CDR3aa: CASSRDDNWTSEITDTQYF; CDR3nt: TGTGCCAGCAGCCGCGACGACAACTGGACTAGCGAGATCACAGATACGCAGTATTTT
d_gene: TRBD1; j_gene: TRBJ1-2; abundance: .; v_gene: TRBV2; CDR3aa: CASTDGTGVYYGYTF; CDR3nt: TGTGCCAGCACCGACGGGACAGGGGTTTACTATGGCTACACCTTC
d_gene: .; j_gene: TRBJ2-5; abundance: .; v_gene: TRBV5-1; CDR3aa: CASSGARNLLETQYF; CDR3nt: TGCGCCAGCAGCGGCGCCAGGAATCTCTTAGAGACCCAGTACTTC
d_gene: .; j_gene: TRBJ2-6; abundance: .; v_gene: TRBV21-1; CDR3aa: CASSKGTGTAGANVLTF; CDR3nt: TGTGCCAGCAGCAAAGGTACCGGGACTGCTGGGGCCAACGTCCTGACTTTC
d_gene: TRBD2; j_gene: TRBJ2-7; abundance: .; v_gene: TRBV18; CDR3aa: CASSPGLAGAEQYF; CDR3nt: TGTGCCAGCTCACCTGGGCTAGCGGGAGCCGAGCAGTACTTC
d_gene: TRBD1; j_gene: TRBJ1-1; abundance: once; v_gene: TRBV30; CDR3aa: CAWRKDRVTEAFF; CDR3nt: TGTGCCTGGAGAAAGGACAGGGTGACTGAAGCTTTCTTT
d_gene: TRBD2; j_gene: TRBJ2-7; abundance: .; v_gene: TRBV25-1; CDR3aa: CASSAPQRGGSYEQYF; CDR3nt: TGTGCCAGCAGTGCCCCGCAGCGGGGGGGCTCCTACGAGCAGTACTTC
d_gene: .; j_gene: TRBJ2-4; abundance: .; v_gene: TRBV5-1; CDR3aa: CASSSGDGGQTTLAKNIQYF; CDR3nt: TGCGCCAGCAGCTCCGGGGATGGGGGACAAACAACTCTAGCCAAAAACATTCAGTACTTC
d_gene: TRBD2; j_gene: TRBJ2-1; abundance: .; v_gene: TRBV3-1/TRBV3-2; CDR3aa: CASSQDWGTTQYNEQFF; CDR3nt: TGTGCCAGCAGCCAAGATTGGGGGACTACACAATACAATGAGCAGTTCTTC
d_gene: TRBD1; j_gene: TRBJ2-6; abundance: .; v_gene: TRBV4-3; CDR3aa: CASSQVPHRGRGSGANVLTF; CDR3nt: TGCGCCAGCAGCCAAGTTCCCCACAGGGGGCGAGGGTCTGGGGCCAACGTCCTGACTTTC
d_gene: TRBD2; j_gene: TRBJ2-2; abundance: .; v_gene: TRBV19; CDR3aa: CASTSTSGINTGELFF; CDR3nt: TGTGCCAGTACCTCGACTAGCGGGATTAACACCGGGGAGCTGTTTTTT
d_gene: TRBD1; j_gene: TRBJ2-2; abundance: .; v_gene: TRBV6-6; CDR3aa: CASSRTGGNTGELFF; CDR3nt: TGTGCCAGCAGTCGGACAGGGGGCAACACCGGGGAGCTGTTTTTT
d_gene: .; j_gene: TRBJ2-7; abundance: .; v_gene: TRBV7-2; CDR3aa: CASSSPPRDVYF; CDR3nt: TGTGCCAGCAGCTCCCCCCCCCGGGATGTGTACTTC
d_gene: .; j_gene: TRBJ2-7; abundance: .; v_gene: TRBV7-2; CDR3aa: CASSFRGIISDPYEQYF; CDR3nt: TGTGCCAGCAGCTTTCGGGGGATTATTTCAGATCCCTACGAGCAGTACTTC
d_gene: TRBD2; j_gene: TRBJ2-5; abundance: .; v_gene: TRBV29-1; CDR3aa: CSVEASGRGETQYF; CDR3nt: TGCAGCGTTGAGGCTAGCGGGAGGGGCGAGACCCAGTACTTC
d_gene: TRBD1; j_gene: TRBJ1-3; abundance: few; v_gene: TRBV28; CDR3aa: CASSRTGGFGNTIYF; CDR3nt: TGTGCCAGCAGTCGGACAGGGGGCTTTGGAAACACCATATATTTT
d_gene: TRBD2; j_gene: TRBJ2-7; abundance: .; v_gene: TRBV25-1; CDR3aa: CASSRTSGRNEQYF; CDR3nt: TGTGCCAGCAGTCGGACTAGCGGGAGGAACGAGCAGTACTTC
d_gene: .; j_gene: TRBJ1-1; abundance: .; v_gene: TRBV6-6; CDR3aa: CASSYLSGEAFF; CDR3nt: TGTGCCAGCAGTTACTTGAGCGGTGAAGCTTTCTTT
d_gene: .; j_gene: TRBJ2-3; abundance: .; v_gene: TRBV7-2; CDR3aa: CASSPSERLDTQYF; CDR3nt: TGTGCCAGCAGCCCAAGTGAGAGACTAGATACGCAGTATTTT
d_gene: TRBD2; j_gene: TRBJ2-3; abundance: once; v_gene: TRBV18; CDR3aa: CASSPKLAGGTDTQYF; CDR3nt: TGTGCCAGCTCACCAAAACTAGCGGGGGGCACAGATACGCAGTATTTT
d_gene: TRBD2; j_gene: TRBJ2-1; abundance: .; v_gene: TRBV3-1/TRBV3-2; CDR3aa: CASSQEAGGIVDEQFF; CDR3nt: TGTGCCAGCAGCCAAGAGGCGGGAGGGATAGTGGATGAGCAGTTCTTC
d_gene: TRBD1; j_gene: TRBJ2-7; abundance: .; v_gene: TRBV25-1; CDR3aa: CASSLTGTASYEQYF; CDR3nt: TGTGCCAGCAGTCTTACCGGGACAGCTTCCTACGAGCAGTACTTC
d_gene: .; j_gene: TRBJ2-2; abundance: .; v_gene: TRBV27; CDR3aa: CASSSLNTGELFF; CDR3nt: TGTGCCAGCAGCTCCCTCAACACCGGGGAGCTGTTTTTT
d_gene: .; j_gene: TRBJ2-2; abundance: once; v_gene: TRBV6-2/TRBV6-3; CDR3aa: CASSYSLVQANTGELFF; CDR3nt: TGTGCCAGCAGTTACTCTTTAGTACAGGCGAACACCGGGGAGCTGTTTTTT
d_gene: .; j_gene: TRBJ2-1; abundance: once; v_gene: TRBV21-1; CDR3aa: CASSKAPGINEQFF; CDR3nt: TGTGCCAGCAGCAAAGCCCCGGGAATAAATGAGCAGTTCTTC
d_gene: .; j_gene: TRBJ2-3; abundance: .; v_gene: TRBV5-4; CDR3aa: CASTTYRGGSTDTQYF; CDR3nt: TGTGCCAGCACCACATACCGCGGCGGGAGCACAGATACGCAGTATTTT
d_gene: TRBD1; j_gene: TRBJ1-2; abundance: .; v_gene: TRBV7-8; CDR3aa: CASSRDSGQGTTNYGYTF; CDR3nt: TGTGCCAGCAGCCGAGACTCGGGACAGGGGACCACTAACTATGGCTACACCTTC
d_gene: TRBD2; j_gene: TRBJ2-3; abundance: .; v_gene: TRBV5-1; CDR3aa: CASSPRGGLVDTQYF; CDR3nt: TGCGCCAGCAGTCCCCGGGGGGGGCTGGTGGATACGCAGTATTTT
d_gene: .; j_gene: TRBJ1-1; abundance: .; v_gene: TRBV9; CDR3aa: CASSVAGVNTEAFF; CDR3nt: TGTGCCAGCAGCGTAGCAGGCGTGAACACTGAAGCTTTCTTT
d_gene: .; j_gene: TRBJ2-6; abundance: .; v_gene: TRBV6-4; CDR3aa: CASSPQSSGANVLTF; CDR3nt: TGTGCCAGCAGTCCACAGAGCTCTGGGGCCAACGTCCTGACTTTC
d_gene: .; j_gene: TRBJ1-1; abundance: .; v_gene: TRBV19; CDR3aa: CASTSSVNTEAFF; CDR3nt: TGTGCCAGTACCTCTTCCGTGAACACTGAAGCTTTCTTT
d_gene: .; j_gene: TRBJ2-4; abundance: .; v_gene: TRBV18; CDR3aa: CASSPPLADLAKNIQYF; CDR3nt: TGTGCCAGCTCACCACCGCTTGCGGATCTAGCCAAAAACATTCAGTACTTC
d_gene: TRBD2; j_gene: TRBJ2-1; abundance: .; v_gene: TRBV3-1/TRBV3-2; CDR3aa: CASTLAGGIDEQFF; CDR3nt: TGTGCCAGCACCCTAGCGGGAGGTATCGATGAGCAGTTCTTC
d_gene: .; j_gene: TRBJ2-5; abundance: once; v_gene: TRBV5-4; CDR3aa: CASVPQYF; CDR3nt: TGTGCCAGCGTCCCTCAGTACTTC
d_gene: .; j_gene: TRBJ1-3; abundance: .; v_gene: TRBV7-8; CDR3aa: CASSPTGISGNTIYF; CDR3nt: TGTGCCAGCAGCCCGACAGGAATCTCTGGAAACACCATATATTTT
d_gene: .; j_gene: TRBJ2-7; abundance: .; v_gene: TRBV6-2/TRBV6-3; CDR3aa: CASSQLSEQYF; CDR3nt: TGTGCCAGCAGCCAATTATCCGAGCAGTACTTC